A single sample is the source of the 26 T cell receptor beta chains below, sequenced in a study of a mutant IDH1 vaccine in newly diagnosed glioma. As for time point: week 23, last vaccination. Vaccine doses each comprised 300 ug of mutant IDH1 20-mer peptide, with topical imiquimod. TCRdb's table, derived via immunoSEQ multiplex PCR, lists solely in-frame clones and lacks some. This sample has approximately 67,000 clones, with under 90% found just once. Their antigens are not known. The material was PBMCs, obtained from a glioma patient whose treatment included an IDH1 peptide vaccine. Every receptor here comes from a man younger than 35 with glioma.

The chain joins TRBV30 to TRBJ1-2; D is undetermined. Looked up from germline, CDR1 is GTSNPN and CDR2 is SVGIG (reference sequence). The CDR3 is made up of 14 amino acids. V was trimmed by 2 bases and J by 5 bases, leaving 15 bases between them. The CDR3 spells CAWSLRARDYGYTF. In DNA, the CDR3 is TGTGCCTGGAGTTTGAGGGCTAGGGATTATGGCTACACCTTC.

This chain joins TRBV7-9 and TRBJ2-7; possibly TRBD2 for D (5 bases). This CDR3 contains 14 residues. From germline, CDR1 is SEHNR and CDR2 FQNEAQ (reference sequence). V was cut by 5 bases and J by 2 bases, with 13 bases left in between. CDR3 sequence reads: CASSRSGLAYEQYF. DNA of the CDR3: TGTGCCAGCAGCCGAAGTGGACTCGCCTACGAGCAGTACTTC.

The J gene is TRBJ1-3, the V gene TRBV29-1, with D possibly matching TRBD1 (5 bases). The germline V gene has CDR1 SQVTM and CDR2 ANQGSEA. With 0 bases removed from V and 0 bases from J, the gap between germline ends came to 12 bases. The CDR3 has 16 amino acids. CDR3 sequence reads: CSVEESREVSGNTIYF. CDR3 nucleotides: TGCAGCGTTGAAGAGAGCAGGGAAGTCTCTGGAAACACCATATATTTT. Together with reference TRBV29-1 and TRBJ1-3, the CDR3 gives the full variable domain: SAVISQKPSRDICQRGTSLTIQCQVDSQVTMMFWYRQQPGQSLTLIATANQGSEATYESGFVIDKFPISRPNLTFSTLTVSNMSPEDSSIYLCSVEESREVSGNTIYFGEGSWLTVV.

V gene TRBV25-1 combines with J gene TRBJ2-2; no clear D. The germline V and J ends were trimmed by 2 bases and 4 bases, with 8 bases remaining between them. Germline V gives CDR1 MGHDK, CDR2 SYGVNS. The CDR3 loop spans 14 amino acids. Here the CDR3 DNA reads TGTGCCAGCAGTGAAACTATTTTCACCGGGGAGCTGTTTTTT. It is translated as CASSETIFTGELFF.

The chain recombines TRBV28 with TRBJ1-3; 11 nucleotides line up with TRBD1. CDR3 length: 16 residues. CDR1 and CDR2 from the germline V gene are MDHEN and SYDVKM. The V and J ends lost 5 bases and 4 bases, in that order; junction bases with no gene match: 7. CDR3 residues: CASSPIRTGGGNTIYF. The CDR3 DNA reads as TGTGCCAGCAGTCCGATCCGGACAGGGGGCGGAAACACCATATATTTT.

V is TRBV6-5 and J is TRBJ2-1, with 8 bases lining up with TRBD2. V was clipped by 4 bases and J by 7 bases; unmatched bases: 12. Germline V gene sequence: CDR1 MNHEY, CDR2 SVGAGI. The CDR3 contains 16 residues. CDR3 loop: CASSWGVAGRSNEQFF. In DNA, the CDR3 is TGTGCCAGCAGTTGGGGGGTAGCGGGAAGAAGTAATGAGCAGTTCTTC.

This chain links TRBV18 with TRBJ1-1; 7 nucleotides align to TRBD1. V shed 3 bases, J shed 2 bases, and the junction held 3 bases outside the gene matches. The V gene's germline CDR1 is KGHSH and CDR2 LQKENI. There are 14 residues in the CDR3. CDR3 DNA sequence: TGTGCCAGCTCACCCAGGGGGGGAAACACTGAAGCTTTCTTT. It translates to CASSPRGGNTEAFF.

CDR3 sequence reads: CASSPQSQGEKLFF. The CDR3 DNA reads TGTGCCAGCAGCCCGCAATCGCAGGGAGAAAAACTGTTTTTT. This rearrangement joins TRBV7-9 to TRBJ1-4; weak D call: TRBD1 (5 bases). There are 14 residues in the CDR3. Between the trimmed V and J ends, which lost 5 bases and 8 bases, there was a span of 15 bases. Germline V gene lookup returns CDR1 SEHNR and CDR2 FQNEAQ (reference sequence).

In this sample, this clone turned up once. The chain is built from TRBV7-9 and TRBJ1-1; unclear D gene. There are 14 residues in the CDR3. V was cut by 5 bases and J by 5 bases, with 15 bases left in between. Germline-derived CDR1 and CDR2 are SEHNR and FQNEAQ (reference sequence). In nucleotides, the CDR3 is TGTGCCAGCAGCCCCCACGTTGGGCGAACTGAAGCTTTCTTT. It is translated as CASSPHVGRTEAFF.

The V gene is TRBV6-6, the J gene TRBJ2-2; D remains unclear. In germline, CDR1 is MNHNY, CDR2 SVGAGI (reference sequence). V was clipped by 2 bases and J by 6 bases, with 10 bases between them. This CDR3 spans 14 amino acids. This chain's CDR3 is CASSYQRVPGELFF. The CDR3 coding sequence is TGTGCCAGCAGTTACCAAAGGGTACCCGGGGAGCTGTTTTTT.

This clone appeared a few times. The J gene is TRBJ1-1, the V gene TRBV4-3; no reliable D call. V lost 0 bases and J lost 0, with 8 bases in between. Germline V gene lookup returns CDR1 LGHNA and CDR2 YSLEER. CDR3 length: 15 residues. CDR3 sequence reads: CASSQDFPLNTEAFF. DNA for the CDR3: TGCGCCAGCAGCCAAGATTTCCCCCTGAACACTGAAGCTTTCTTT.

The J gene is TRBJ1-2, the V gene TRBV30, with D hard to call. V was clipped by 3 bases and J by 8 bases, with 16 bases between them. This CDR3 is built from 13 residues. From germline, CDR1 is GTSNPN and CDR2 SVGIG (reference sequence). The CDR3 reads CAWRSERSGGYTF. The CDR3 DNA reads TGTGCCTGGAGGTCAGAACGGTCCGGGGGCTACACCTTC.

V is TRBV19 and J is TRBJ2-7; no firm D call. Between the trimmed V and J ends, which lost 2 bases and 6 bases, there was a span of 8 bases. CDR3 length equals 12 residues. Germline CDR1 and CDR2: LNHDA and SQIVND (reference sequence). CDR3 nucleotide sequence: TGTGCCAGTAGTATATCAGGCCGCGAGCAGTACTTC. It yields the protein CASSISGREQYF.

The chain has TRBV28 and TRBJ2-3, with D tentatively TRBD1 or TRBD2 (5 bases each). The CDR3 runs 13 residues. V was clipped by 11 bases and J by 3 bases, with 15 bases between them. Germline-derived CDR1 and CDR2 are MDHEN and SYDVKM. The CDR3 bases are TGTGCCGGGGGACGGGGAACGACAGATACGCAGTATTTT. Protein: CAGGRGTTDTQYF.

The DNA for the CDR3 is TGTGCCAGTCGCTCCCCTGGTTCACCATCGGGCACTGAAGCTTTCTTT. Translating it yields CASRSPGSPSGTEAFF. The chain recombines TRBV19 with TRBJ1-1; no firm D call. Germline CDR1 and CDR2: LNHDA and SQIVND (reference sequence). The germline V and J ends were trimmed by 8 bases and 4 bases, with 23 bases remaining between them. The CDR3 runs to 16 residues.

The chain has TRBV5-6 and TRBJ1-6; weak D call: TRBD1 (6 bases). Trimming removed 1 base from V and 5 bases from J, with 10 bases in between. This CDR3 contains 15 residues. Germline V CDR1 and CDR2: SGHDT, YYEEEE. CDR3 protein: CASSLRGGNNSPLHF. CDR3 bases: TGTGCCAGCAGCTTGAGGGGGGGAAATAATTCACCCCTCCACTTT.

The rearrangement links TRBV6-5 to TRBJ2-1; D unresolved. Germline V lookup: CDR1 MNHEY, CDR2 SVGAGI. V shed 8 bases and J shed 10 bases, with 9 bases lying between them. The CDR3 contains 10 residues. The DNA for the CDR3 is TGTGCCAGCGGGTTACGGGAGCAGTTCTTC. This sequence encodes CASGLREQFF.

The chain employs TRBV30 and TRBJ2-3, with D tentatively TRBD1 (5 bases). The germline V and J ends were trimmed by 2 bases and 4 bases, with 7 bases remaining between them. The CDR3 length is 12 residues. Germline lookup yields CDR1 GTSNPN and CDR2 SVGIG (reference sequence). The CDR3 region has the DNA TGTGCCTGGAGTTGGGGCGCAGATACGCAGTATTTT. Translated, it gives CAWSWGADTQYF. The complete variable domain, with remaining parts taken from reference TRBV30 and TRBJ2-3, reads SQTIHQWPATLVQPVGSPLSLECTVEGTSNPNLYWYRQAAGRGLQLLFYSVGIGQISSEVPQNLSASRPQDRQFILSSKKLLLSDSGFYLCAWSWGADTQYFGPGTRLTVL.

The rearrangement uses TRBV30 and TRBJ1-2; possibly TRBD1 for D (6 bases). The CDR3 spans 13 residues. Trimming stripped 3 bases from V and 8 bases from J, with 16 bases between. Germline CDR1 and CDR2: GTSNPN and SVGIG (reference sequence). The CDR3 loop is CAWSQQGSYGYTF. CDR3 in DNA: TGTGCCTGGAGCCAACAGGGCAGCTACGGCTACACCTTC.

The CDR3 DNA follows: TGCAGCGTTCAAGGGCAGGGGGGTCAGCCCCAGCATTTT. It specifies CSVQGQGGQPQHF. The chain recombines TRBV29-1 with TRBJ1-5; TRBD1 agrees at 7 bases. The CDR3 sequence is 13 residues long. Per germline, CDR1 SQVTM and CDR2 ANQGSEA. Unmatched junction bases numbered 7, after V lost 5 bases and J lost 6 bases.

This sequence joins TRBV25-1 and TRBJ1-3, with 9 positions matching TRBD1. The J segment lost 0 bases and the V segment lost 4 bases, leaving 1 base of the junction unmatched. Germline V lookup: CDR1 MGHDK, CDR2 SYGVNS. The CDR3 loop spans 15 amino acids. CDR3 DNA: TGTGCCAGCAGTGCGGGACAGGGCTCTGGAAACACCATATATTTT. Protein: CASSAGQGSGNTIYF.

The V and J genes are TRBV4-3 and TRBJ2-6; D unresolved. Per germline, CDR1 LGHNA and CDR2 YSLEER. The CDR3 contains 14 residues. The V end was cut by 0 bases, the J end by 3 bases, with 3 bases between. Here the CDR3 DNA reads TGCGCCAGCAGCCAAGATCGTGGGGCCAACGTCCTGACTTTC. It yields the protein CASSQDRGANVLTF.

The chain couples TRBV28 to TRBJ1-1; D is unresolved. There are 13 residues in the CDR3. V lost 5 bases to trimming and J lost 3 bases, with 10 bases between them. Germline values: CDR1 MDHEN, CDR2 SYDVKM. As DNA, the CDR3 is TGTGCCAGCAGTCTTTACCACGACACTGAAGCTTTCTTT. It yields the protein CASSLYHDTEAFF. Variable domain in full (rest from reference TRBV28 and TRBJ1-1): DVKVTQSSRYLVKRTGEKVFLECVQDMDHENMFWYRQDPGLGLRLIYFSYDVKMKEKGDIPEGYSVSREKKERFSLILESASTNQTSMYLCASSLYHDTEAFFGQGTRLTVV.

The rearrangement uses TRBV5-6 and TRBJ2-3; D remains unclear. Trimming removed 0 bases at V and 0 bases at J, with 8 bases between. Germline CDR1 and CDR2: SGHDT and YYEEEE. The CDR3 covers 15 residues. CDR3 amino acids: CASSLGLESTDTQYF. DNA of the CDR3: TGTGCCAGCAGCTTGGGACTTGAGAGCACAGATACGCAGTATTTT.

The chain couples TRBV5-1 to TRBJ1-3; 7 bases are a match to TRBD1. Germline V gives CDR1 SGHRS, CDR2 YFSETQ. Trimming took 2 bases from V and 0 from J; bases not matched to a gene: 11. The length of the CDR3 is 18 residues. The CDR3 is CASSFSATGSFSGNTIYF. CDR3 nucleotide sequence: TGCGCCAGCAGCTTTTCGGCGACAGGGTCCTTCTCTGGAAACACCATATATTTT.

The V and J genes are TRBV7-9 and TRBJ2-2, with 8 bases matching TRBD1. CDR3 length: 16 amino acids. Losses at the gene ends were 2 bases for V and 3 bases for J; bases not matched to a gene: 5. Germline assignment: CDR1 SEHNR and CDR2 FQNEAQ (reference sequence). CDR3 DNA sequence: TGTGCCAGCAGCTTACCGGACAGGGCGTACACCGGGGAGCTGTTTTTT. Amino acid sequence: CASSLPDRAYTGELFF.